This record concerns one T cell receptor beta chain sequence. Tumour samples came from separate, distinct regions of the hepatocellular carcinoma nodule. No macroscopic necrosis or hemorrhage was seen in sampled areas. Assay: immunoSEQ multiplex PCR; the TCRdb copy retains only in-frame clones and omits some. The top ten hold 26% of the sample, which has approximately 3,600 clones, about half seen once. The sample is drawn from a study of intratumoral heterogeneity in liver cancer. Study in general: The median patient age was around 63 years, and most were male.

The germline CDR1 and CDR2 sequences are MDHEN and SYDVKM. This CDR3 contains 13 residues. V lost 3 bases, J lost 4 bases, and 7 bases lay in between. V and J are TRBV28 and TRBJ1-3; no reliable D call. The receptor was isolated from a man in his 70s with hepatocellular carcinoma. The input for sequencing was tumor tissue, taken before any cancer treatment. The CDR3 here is CASSLLQGNTIYF. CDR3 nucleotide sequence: TGTGCCAGCAGTTTGTTACAGGGAAACACCATATATTTT.